This T cell receptor beta chain appears in the sequencing data of a study of cytomegalovirus exposure and HLA in healthy donors. PCR used 60 Vbeta primers and 13 Jbeta primers. The table came from immunoSEQ multiplex PCR; TCRdb's copy has only in-frame clones and leaves some out. Among about 110,000 clones listed, 76% were seen once. From germline, CDR1 is ENHRY and CDR2 SYGVKD. V shed 5 bases and J shed 8 bases, with 18 bases lying between them. This CDR3 region has 14 residues. This clone was seen only a few times. The antigen is undetermined. General study findings and limits: In a later analysis, TCR beta V- and J-gene trimming was associated with a missense DCLRE1C variant. Prior analysis indicated that the majority of TCR beta V segments exhibited productivity approximately 90% or approximately 30% of the time.

Sequencing used PBMCs. The chain recombines TRBV10-3 with TRBJ1-2, with D tentatively TRBD1 (6 bases). The TCR comes from a man younger than 40 in good health and CMV-seropositive. CDR3 sequence reads: CAISRTGQGQGYTF. In DNA form, the CDR3 reads TGTGCCATCAGTCGCACCGGGCAGGGGCAGGGCTACACCTTC.